Listed here are 3 T cell receptor beta chains from one sample, sequenced in a study of CD8+ T cells in alopecia areata. Extracted RNA was reverse transcribed, and the resulting cDNA served as sequencing template. Profiled with immunoSEQ multiplex PCR; TCRdb holds only in-frame clones, not every one. The sample shows 200,000 to 250,000 clones, more than 45% of them seen only once. Treatment: oral pan-JAK inhibitor, 5-10 mg twice daily. Here the sequenced sample was CD4+ T cells sorted from blood, taken at week 4, from a patient treated with tofacitinib. The receptors come from a human donor with alopecia areata.

This chain links TRBV7-2 with TRBJ2-6; 10 bases align to TRBD2. The germline gives CDR1 SGHTA, CDR2 FQGNSA. V lost 6 bases to trimming and J lost 1 base; unmatched junction nucleotides: 9. This CDR3 region has 18 residues. This CDR3 is CASRPIQREGSGANVLTF. The CDR3 DNA is TGTGCCAGCAGACCTATACAGCGGGAGGGTTCTGGGGCCAACGTCCTGACTTTC.

In this sample, this clone turned up a few times. J is TRBJ1-1 and V is TRBV10-3; unclear D gene. Per the germline V gene, CDR1 is ENHRY and CDR2 is SYGVKD. V was trimmed by 8 bases and J by 1 base, leaving 11 bases between them. The CDR3 has 13 residues. The CDR3 loop is CAIWDVRNTEAFF. The CDR3 coding sequence is TGTGCCATCTGGGATGTTCGGAACACTGAAGCTTTCTTT.

The genes are TRBV20-1 and TRBJ1-1; D gene uncertain. V was shortened by 2 bases and J by 3 bases, with 4 bases between the two germline ends. The CDR3 totals 11 residues. Germline-derived CDR1 and CDR2 are DFQATT and SNEGSKA (reference sequence). The CDR3 region is CSARWDTEAFF. The CDR3 nucleotides are TGCAGTGCTAGATGGGACACTGAAGCTTTCTTT.